A selection of T cell receptor beta chains follows, all from one sample in a study of T-cell memory formation after mild COVID-19. TCRdb fed the 5' RACE reads into MiXCR, producing one record per CDR3 protein. The data contain 300,000 to 350,000 distinct CDR3 sequences, 10% to 15% of them singletons. The sequenced sample consisted of PBMCs or a T cell subset sorted from them (not recorded which). The receptors were sampled from a man between 18 and 35 years old who had mild COVID-19 (a few samples of this study predate the infection). Cell type and time point are not known. CDR3s leave out the opening cysteine and the closing phenylalanine or tryptophan. A D gene is named only where the DNA matches it firmly.

v_call	d_call	j_call	cdr3_aa
TRBV7-8	NA	TRBJ2-5	ASSLARRQETQY
TRBV20-1	NA	TRBJ2-5	SARTGTAQETQY
TRBV20-1	NA	TRBJ2-3	SASVGNTDTQY
TRBV12-3/TRBV12-4	TRBD1	TRBJ2-5	ASRAQGAGGETQY
TRBV12-3/TRBV12-4	NA	TRBJ2-4	ASRKLENLAKNIQY
TRBV7-3	TRBD1	TRBJ2-4	ASSVSGGAGNIQY
TRBV6-5	TRBD1	TRBJ1-4	ASSRSWTGIEKLF
TRBV7-9	NA	TRBJ2-5	ASSPPGPGETQY
TRBV6-5	NA	TRBJ2-1	AAGREQF
TRBV24-1	NA	TRBJ2-5	ATSVSRAGMETQY
TRBV7-9	NA	TRBJ2-3	ASSSQLSTDTQY
TRBV6-2/TRBV6-3	NA	TRBJ1-5	ASSYTQLNQPQH
TRBV12-3/TRBV12-4	TRBD1	TRBJ1-2	ASSLTGEYGYGYT
TRBV5-1	TRBD2	TRBJ2-7	ASSLLAGASYEQY
TRBV29-1	NA	TRBJ1-5	SVANQRHQPQH
TRBV7-2	NA	TRBJ1-5	ASSLWHSGQSNQPQH
TRBV6-1	TRBD1	TRBJ2-7	ASTRQGTYEQY
TRBV7-2	NA	TRBJ1-2	ASSLDRLVGYT
TRBV27	NA	TRBJ1-5	ASSPRGPIQPQH
TRBV12-3/TRBV12-4	TRBD2	TRBJ2-5	ASSFRGGRGETQY
TRBV20-1	TRBD1	TRBJ2-2	SAIQGARTGELF
TRBV5-1	TRBD1	TRBJ1-2	ASSLASGQTIYGYT
TRBV20-1	NA	TRBJ1-1	SARAQQNTEAF
TRBV15	TRBD1	TRBJ1-6	ATRDRVAWHNSPLH
TRBV7-9	TRBD2	TRBJ2-3	ASSFNGLAGGADTQY
TRBV11-3	TRBD2	TRBJ2-3	ASSLDRLAGTDTQY
TRBV12-3/TRBV12-4	TRBD1	TRBJ1-2	ASTPRAGGYGYT
TRBV7-6	TRBD1	TRBJ2-2	ASSLEGGAAGELF
TRBV15	NA	TRBJ2-7	ATSVLRGQY
TRBV5-1	NA	TRBJ2-5	ASSPGGAEETQY
TRBV11-2	NA	TRBJ2-1	ASSYPRPEQF
TRBV11-2	TRBD2	TRBJ2-7	ASSFLAGVSYEQY